Listed below are T cell receptor beta chains from one sample, sequenced in a study of cytomegalovirus exposure and HLA in healthy donors. The method was immunoSEQ multiplex PCR; TCRdb's version includes in-frame clones alone and lacks a portion of them. The sample consists of approximately 110,000 clones, 65% to 75% of them appearing once. Sequencing was performed on PBMCs. The receptors come from a man aged 25-40 years in good health and CMV-seropositive. CDR3s include the opening cysteine and the closing phenylalanine or tryptophan. A D gene is named only where the DNA matches it firmly. Not every row has a clone size; where given, it reads once, few, many or a size class.

abundance	v_gene	j_gene	d_gene	CDR3nt	CDR3aa
.	TRBV5-4	TRBJ2-7	TRBD1	TGTGCCAGCAGCGGCCGGGACAGGGACCACGAGCAGTACTTC	CASSGRDRDHEQYF
.	TRBV19	TRBJ1-1	.	TGTGCCAGTATTGGAGCGGGAGCCGGGTTGAACACTGAAGCTTTCTTT	CASIGAGAGLNTEAFF
few	TRBV20-1	TRBJ1-6	.	TGCAGTCCTAACAGGGACCTCAACCTCCACTTT	CSPNRDLNLHF
many	TRBV18	TRBJ2-7	TRBD2	TGTGCCAGCTCAGGACCCGGGACTAGCGGGGGGGCCGAGTCCTACGAGCAGTACTTC	CASSGPGTSGGAESYEQYF
.	TRBV2	TRBJ1-2	TRBD1	TGTGCCGGACAGGGGGACGAGTATGGCTACACCTTC	CAGQGDEYGYTF
few	TRBV6-5	TRBJ2-7	TRBD1	TGTGCCAGCAGTTACCCGATTACAGGGGGGTACGAGCAGTACTTC	CASSYPITGGYEQYF
once	TRBV19	TRBJ1-2	.	TGTGCCAGTAGTGGCGAACGGGACAACAAATATGGCTACACCTTC	CASSGERDNKYGYTF
.	TRBV11-2	TRBJ2-3	.	TGTGCCAGCAGCTTAGGTGTGGCGACTAGCACAGATACGCAGTATTTT	CASSLGVATSTDTQYF
few	TRBV5-1	TRBJ1-2	TRBD1	TGCGCCAGCAGCTTGGAGGGGGCTGACTATGGCTACACCTTC	CASSLEGADYGYTF
.	TRBV7-7	TRBJ2-2	TRBD1	TGTGCCAGCAGCCACGGACAGGGATCGGGGGAGCTGTTTTTT	CASSHGQGSGELFF
.	TRBV9	TRBJ1-5	.	TGTGCCAGCAGCCCGGGGGTACTTAATCAGCCCCAGCATTTT	CASSPGVLNQPQHF
.	TRBV19	TRBJ2-7	TRBD1	TGTGCCAGTAGTATAGGGACAGGGTTCTACGAGCAGTACTTC	CASSIGTGFYEQYF
.	TRBV11-2	TRBJ2-7	TRBD1	TGTGCCAGCAGATCCGGGACAGGGCACTACGAGCAGTACTTC	CASRSGTGHYEQYF
.	TRBV7-9	TRBJ1-2	.	TGTGCCAGCAGCTTCGACAGGACCTATGGCTACACCTTC	CASSFDRTYGYTF
.	TRBV10-2	TRBJ1-2	.	TGCGCCAGCAGTGAGCCCGGGGGTGGCTATGGCTACACCTTC	CASSEPGGGYGYTF
.	TRBV28	TRBJ2-5	.	TGTGCCAGCAGTTCACCACAACCGCAATACCAAGAGACCCAGTACTTC	CASSSPQPQYQETQYF
.	TRBV28	TRBJ1-3	.	TGTGCCAGCAGACGGTCCGATGACAAGTCTGGAAACACCATATATTTT	CASRRSDDKSGNTIYF
.	TRBV28	TRBJ2-1	.	TGTGCCAGCAGTTATCAGGGGTACAATGAGCAGTTCTTC	CASSYQGYNEQFF
.	TRBV6-1	TRBJ2-3	.	TGTGCCAGCAGGACGGGGGGCGCAAGCACAGATACGCAGTATTTT	CASRTGGASTDTQYF
.	TRBV28	TRBJ2-7	TRBD1	TGTGCCAGCAACGTCCCGACAGGGGGCTTCCACGAGCAGTACTTC	CASNVPTGGFHEQYF
.	TRBV9	TRBJ2-7	TRBD1	TGTGCCAGCAGCGTCGCCGGGACAGGGATTTACGAGCAGTACTTC	CASSVAGTGIYEQYF
once	TRBV6-1	TRBJ2-7	TRBD2	TGTGCCAGCAGTGAACCTCGGGACAGCGGGAGGGATCAGTACTTC	CASSEPRDSGRDQYF
.	TRBV5-4	TRBJ2-2	.	TGTGCCAGCAGCCCCTGGGGGGGCGTGAACACCGGGGAGCTGTTTTTT	CASSPWGGVNTGELFF
once	TRBV2	TRBJ2-3	TRBD1	TGTGCCAGCAGTGACGCAGGGGGCTTTTTGTCGCGTGGCACAGATACGCAGTATTTT	CASSDAGGFLSRGTDTQYF
.	TRBV4-1	TRBJ2-7	TRBD1	TGCGCCAGCGGGGACAGGGGCGACGAGCAGTACTTC	CASGDRGDEQYF
.	TRBV29-1	TRBJ1-1	.	TGCAGCGTTGGCGTGGACGACTTTTCTTTGAGGGCTGAAGCTTTCTTT	CSVGVDDFSLRAEAFF
.	TRBV6-6	TRBJ2-7	TRBD2	TGTGCCAGCTCGGCAGCGGGGCCGGGGGTTAACGAGCAGTACTTC	CASSAAGPGVNEQYF
.	TRBV7-6	TRBJ2-1	TRBD1	TGTGCCAGCAGCTCCATCCTACACGGGACAGGTTTTTACAATGAGCAGTTCTTC	CASSSILHGTGFYNEQFF
.	TRBV2	TRBJ1-6	.	TGTGCCAGCAGTGAACAAGGGGCTGATAATTCACCCCTCCACTTT	CASSEQGADNSPLHF
.	TRBV11-2	TRBJ2-1	.	TGTGCCAGCAGCTTAGGGGGAGAGGGTCCCTACAATGAGCAGTTCTTC	CASSLGGEGPYNEQFF
.	TRBV10-1	TRBJ2-7	TRBD1	TGCGCCAGCAGTGTAGGACAGGGGCCCTACGAGCAGTACTTC	CASSVGQGPYEQYF
.	TRBV19	TRBJ1-1	TRBD1	TGTGCCAGTAGTACAGGGGGCAGGATCACTGAAGCTTTCTTT	CASSTGGRITEAFF
once	TRBV5-7	TRBJ1-5	TRBD1	TGTGCCAGCAGCTTGGGGCGGGACAGAAACCATAGCAATCAGCCCCAGCATTTT	CASSLGRDRNHSNQPQHF
.	TRBV9	TRBJ2-2	TRBD1	TGTGCCAGCAGCGTCGGACAGGGAGCCGGGGAGCTGTTTTTT	CASSVGQGAGELFF
.	TRBV7-9	TRBJ2-6	TRBD2	TGTGCCAGCAGCCCGGACGGGGCGGGAGCCTTCTCTGGGGCCAACGTCCTGACTTTC	CASSPDGAGAFSGANVLTF
.	TRBV5-1	TRBJ1-1	TRBD1	TGCGCCAGCAGCTTGTACAGGGGGACTGAAGCTTTCTTT	CASSLYRGTEAFF
.	TRBV27	TRBJ1-1	.	TGTGCCAGCAGTTTACGCGGACAGTTCCTGAACACTGAAGCTTTCTTT	CASSLRGQFLNTEAFF
.	TRBV5-3	TRBJ2-2	.	TGTGCCAGCAGCCTGGACGGGGGAGGCAGGGAGCTGTTTTTT	CASSLDGGGRELFF
.	TRBV19	TRBJ2-5	TRBD1	TGTGCCAGTAGTATAGATACAGGGGGCGCAGAGACCCAGTACTTC	CASSIDTGGAETQYF
.	TRBV6-5	TRBJ1-2	TRBD1	TGTGCCAGCAGACAGGGGGGACGGGGTCTGGGCTACACCTTC	CASRQGGRGLGYTF
.	TRBV5-1	TRBJ1-1	TRBD1	TGCGCCAGCAGCTTGGCAGGGGGCGTAGGAACTGAAGCTTTCTTT	CASSLAGGVGTEAFF
.	TRBV6-5	TRBJ2-7	TRBD1	TGTGCCAGTAGGGGACAGATCTACGAGCAGTACTTC	CASRGQIYEQYF
.	TRBV4-1	TRBJ2-2	.	TGCGCCAGCAGCCAAGGGCTAGGGGGGGGCAACACCGGGGAGCTGTTTTTT	CASSQGLGGGNTGELFF
.	TRBV19	TRBJ1-1	.	TGTGCCAGTAGTAACAGAATGAACACTGAAGCTTTCTTT	CASSNRMNTEAFF
few	TRBV4-1	TRBJ2-7	.	TGCGCCAGCAGCCACCCTAAGGAGATCGAGCAGTACTTC	CASSHPKEIEQYF
.	TRBV5-6	TRBJ2-1	TRBD2	TGTGCCAGCAGCTACTGGACTAGCGGATACAATGAGCAGTTCTTC	CASSYWTSGYNEQFF
.	TRBV5-6	TRBJ2-1	.	TGTGCCAGCAGCACAATAAGCGGCGGAGGCTATGAGCAGTTCTTC	CASSTISGGGYEQFF
.	TRBV15	TRBJ1-3	TRBD1	TGTGCCACCAGCAGATCGGACAGGGGCTCTGGAAACACCATATATTTT	CATSRSDRGSGNTIYF
.	TRBV5-5	TRBJ1-1	.	TGTGCCAGCACCCACAGGGCCCAGCGGACTGAAGCTTTCTTT	CASTHRAQRTEAFF
.	TRBV7-2	TRBJ1-6	TRBD1	TGTGCCAGCCGATCAGGGGGAACTAATTCACCCCTCCACTTT	CASRSGGTNSPLHF
once	TRBV6-5	TRBJ2-7	.	TGTGCCAGCAGTTACTCGGACAGAGGATATGAGCAGTACTTC	CASSYSDRGYEQYF
once	TRBV18	TRBJ2-7	.	TGTGCCAGCTCACCCGGCAGGGGAGACTACGAGCAGTACTTC	CASSPGRGDYEQYF
.	TRBV9	TRBJ2-5	TRBD1	TGTGCCAGCAGCGTAGAGGGGACAGCTCAAGAGACCCAGTACTTC	CASSVEGTAQETQYF
.	TRBV4-1	TRBJ1-3	.	TGCGCCAGCAGCCAAGCCCACAGGGTGTTCCCTAGAGAACCTGGAAACACCATATATTTT	CASSQAHRVFPREPGNTIYF